This is a list of T cell receptor beta chains from one sample in a study of blood T cell repertoires in COVID-19. Profiled with immunoSEQ multiplex PCR; TCRdb holds only in-frame clones, not every one. The sample shows more than 300,000 clones, around 86% of them seen only once. The specimen sequenced was peripheral blood. The source of these receptors is a woman between 50 and 59 years old with acute or convalescent COVID-19. The CDR3 runs from the conserved cysteine through the conserved F or W. A D gene is named only where the DNA matches it firmly. Clone size is given for some rows only: seen once, a few or many times, or a class if the clone is expanded.

CDR3nt,CDR3aa,v_gene,j_gene,d_gene,abundance
TGCGCCAGCAGCTTGGAGGGGAAGGGACAGCCCCAGCATTTT,CASSLEGKGQPQHF,TRBV5-1,TRBJ1-5,.,few
TGTGCCAGCAGCTCTAGCGGGATCTTGGATACGCAGTATTTT,CASSSSGILDTQYF,TRBV11-3,TRBJ2-3,TRBD2,.
TGTGCCAGCAGTTTGGGTAGCGGGAGGGCCGGGGAGCTGTTTTTT,CASSLGSGRAGELFF,TRBV28,TRBJ2-2,TRBD2,.
TGTGCCTGGAGTGATCAGAACACCGGGGAGCTGTTTTTT,CAWSDQNTGELFF,TRBV30,TRBJ2-2,.,.
TGTGCCAGTAAGGTGGACTCAGCCTCCTACGAGCAGTACTTC,CASKVDSASYEQYF,TRBV19,TRBJ2-7,.,.
TGTGCCAGCAGCTTATTGAGGGATGGCTACACCTTC,CASSLLRDGYTF,TRBV7-9,TRBJ1-2,.,.
TGTGCCAGTAGTGGGGAGGCGACCACTGAAGCTTTCTTT,CASSGEATTEAFF,TRBV19,TRBJ1-1,.,.
TGCAGTGCTAGAGTTGGAGGACTAGTCCCTTTT,CSARVGGLVPF,TRBV20-1,TRBJ2-3,TRBD2,.
TGTGCCAGCAGCCGAGGGACAGCTGAAAAACTGTTTTTT,CASSRGTAEKLFF,TRBV14,TRBJ1-4,TRBD1,few
TGTGCCAGTAGTATAGGCGAAGACTATGGCTACACCTTC,CASSIGEDYGYTF,TRBV19,TRBJ1-2,.,.
TGTGCCACCAGCAGAGGGGGGACTGCCAGCTACGAGCAGTACTTC,CATSRGGTASYEQYF,TRBV15,TRBJ2-7,.,few
TGTGCCAGCAGCATGCCCCTAGCGGGAGGCGCCTACGAGCAGTACTTC,CASSMPLAGGAYEQYF,TRBV5-5,TRBJ2-7,TRBD2,.
TGCGCCAGCAGCGTGGCGGGACTACAGGGACAAGAGACCCAGTACTTC,CASSVAGLQGQETQYF,TRBV5-1,TRBJ2-5,.,.
TGTGCCAGTAGTATTGTGGAGAGCTCCTACAATGAGCAGTTCTTC,CASSIVESSYNEQFF,TRBV19,TRBJ2-1,.,.
TGTGCCAGCAGATTTAGCGGGAGGGCCTTATACGAGCAGTACTTC,CASRFSGRALYEQYF,TRBV28,TRBJ2-7,TRBD2,many
TGTGCCATCAGCAAACAGGGTAACACTGAAGCTTTCTTT,CAISKQGNTEAFF,TRBV10-3,TRBJ1-1,.,.
TGTGCCACCAGTCCGGGAGGAGGCAGGGCCGGGACCCAGCATTTT,CATSPGGGRAGTQHF,TRBV24-1,TRBJ1-5,.,.
TGCAGCGTGAAGCGGGCCCGGGGTGAGCAGTTCTTC,CSVKRARGEQFF,TRBV29-1,TRBJ2-1,.,once
TGTGCCAGCTCACCACCAGGGACAGGGCAGCACACCATATATTTT,CASSPPGTGQHTIYF,TRBV18,TRBJ1-3,TRBD1,.
TGCGCCAGCAGCTTGGACAGCCGCTCCTACGAGCAGTACTTC,CASSLDSRSYEQYF,TRBV5-1,TRBJ2-7,.,.
TGTGCCAGCAGCCCTTCGGGGAGGTCTAATGAAAAACTGTTTTTT,CASSPSGRSNEKLFF,TRBV7-9,TRBJ1-4,.,.
TGTGCCAGCAGTGAATATGGGGAGGACACTGAAGCTTTCTTT,CASSEYGEDTEAFF,TRBV25-1,TRBJ1-1,.,.
TGTGCCAGCAGTTCACAGGGGGGAGAGACCCAGTACTTC,CASSSQGGETQYF,TRBV6-5,TRBJ2-5,TRBD1,.
TGTGCCAGCTCACCGGGCGTCTCCTATGGCTACACCTTC,CASSPGVSYGYTF,TRBV18,TRBJ1-2,.,.
TGTGCCAGCAGCGTAGGTCAGGCCAATCTGGACTACGAGCAGTACTTC,CASSVGQANLDYEQYF,TRBV9,TRBJ2-7,.,many
TGTGCCAGCAGCTTTGGCTCCTCCTACAATGAGCAGTTCTTC,CASSFGSSYNEQFF,TRBV7-9,TRBJ2-1,.,once
TGTGCCAGCAGTTCCCTGGACAGGCGCTACAATGAGCAGTTCTTC,CASSSLDRRYNEQFF,TRBV28,TRBJ2-1,TRBD1,.
TGTGCCAGCAGTGAGGGACAGGGTCCTGGGGCCAACGTCCTGACTTTC,CASSEGQGPGANVLTF,TRBV6-1,TRBJ2-6,TRBD1,.
TGTGCCAGCAGTATAGCGGGGTCCACAGATACGCAGTATTTT,CASSIAGSTDTQYF,TRBV28,TRBJ2-3,TRBD2,.
TGTGCCAGCAGCCAGCCAGGGGGCGACTCCTACGAGCAGTACTTC,CASSQPGGDSYEQYF,TRBV7-9,TRBJ2-7,TRBD1,.
TGTGCCAGCAGTCGCCTACGGGATGAGCAGTTCTTC,CASSRLRDEQFF,TRBV7-3,TRBJ2-1,.,.
TGTGCCAGCAGTGAACGACGGGGGGCGGGATACACAGATACGCAGTATTTT,CASSERRGAGYTDTQYF,TRBV25-1,TRBJ2-3,.,.